This T cell receptor beta chain was identified during a study of blood T cell repertoires in COVID-19. Study as a whole: In each case, the material was cDNA or gDNA derived from T cells, B-cell-depleted T cells, or PBMCs.

Clones were read by immunoSEQ multiplex PCR, and TCRdb kept only the in-frame ones, dropping some. The sample includes about 240,000 clones, 80% to 90% of them seen just once. The receptor was derived from a woman older than 75 with COVID-19, enrolled during active disease. The sequenced material came from peripheral blood.

The CDR3 protein is CASSLGGISRTGELFF. The CDR3 DNA reads as TGTGCCAGCAGCTTAGGAGGGATCAGTCGCACCGGGGAGCTGTTTTTT. V and J are TRBV7-2 and TRBJ2-2; weak D call: TRBD2 (5 bases). This CDR3 contains 16 residues. Germline CDR1 and CDR2: SGHTA and FQGNSA. V shed 1 base and J shed 4 bases, with 13 bases lying between them.